This entry lists 16 T cell receptor beta chains sequenced from one sample in a study of technical replicates of blood from several donors. The repertoire was sequenced with immunoSEQ multiplex PCR; TCRdb's copy has only in-frame clones and lacks some. The table has tens of thousands of clones, over 90% seen once. Sequenced material: T cells isolated from PBMCs. Receptors were obtained from a human donor in good health.

The chain joins TRBV7-9 to TRBJ2-7; the match to TRBD1 covers 7 bases. The CDR3 is 12 residues long. Germline V lookup: CDR1 SEHNR, CDR2 FQNEAQ (reference sequence). The V segment lost 5 bases and the J segment 12 bases; nucleotides outside the gene matches: 10. In DNA, the CDR3 is TGTGCCAGCAGCGGAACGGACAGGACCCCGTACTTC. Residues: CASSGTDRTPYF.

Only one count was recorded for this clone. The chain carries TRBV9 and TRBJ2-1, with 7 nucleotides matching TRBD2. The germline V gene has CDR1 SGDLS and CDR2 YYNGEE. The CDR3 is 16 amino acids. With V trimmed by 0 bases and J by 4 bases, 7 bases remained unmatched. The CDR3, as DNA: TGTGCCAGCAGCGTAGGAGGACTAGACGGATACAATGAGCAGTTCTTC. Protein sequence: CASSVGGLDGYNEQFF. The full variable domain, completed using reference TRBV9 and TRBJ2-1, is DSGVTQTPKHLITATGQRVTLRCSPRSGDLSVYWYQQSLDQGLQFLIQYYNGEERAKGNILERFSAQQFPDLHSELNLSSLELGDSALYFCASSVGGLDGYNEQFFGPGTRLTVL.

V and J are TRBV7-9 and TRBJ1-1; 7 bases are shared with TRBD1. The germline V gene encodes CDR1 SEHNR and CDR2 FQNEAQ (reference sequence). The J segment lost 4 bases and the V segment lost 5 bases, leaving 13 bases of the junction unmatched. The CDR3 is made up of 16 amino acids. The CDR3 here is CASSRGGQAAITEAFF. The CDR3 nucleotides read TGTGCCAGCAGCCGCGGTGGACAGGCAGCGATCACTGAAGCTTTCTTT. The full variable domain, its missing parts supplied by reference TRBV7-9 and TRBJ1-1, is DTGVSQNPRHKITKRGQNVTFRCDPISEHNRLYWYRQTLGQGPEFLTYFQNEAQLEKSRLLSDRFSAERPKGSFSTLEIQRTEQGDSAMYLCASSRGGQAAITEAFFGQGTRLTVV.

The V call is TRBV6-1, the J call TRBJ1-2; tentatively, D is TRBD1 (6 bases). Germline V CDR1 and CDR2: MNHNS, SASEGT. V was pared by 6 bases and J by 1 base, with 12 bases between. The CDR3 loop spans 14 amino acids. As DNA, the CDR3 is TGTGCCAGCAGAACTGCAGGGGTTAACTATGGCTACACCTTC. This encodes CASRTAGVNYGYTF.

DNA of the CDR3: TGTGCCTGGGGTAGGGGCAGCCGTCACCCTAGCACAGATACGCAGTATTTT. Translating gives CAWGRGSRHPSTDTQYF. The genes are TRBV30 and TRBJ2-3; a possible D gene is TRBD1 (5 bases). Per germline, CDR1 GTSNPN and CDR2 SVGIG (reference sequence). CDR3 length equals 17 residues. V was pared by 5 bases and J by 0 bases, with 21 bases between.

The chain links TRBV6-5 to TRBJ2-2; 8 bases line up with TRBD2. Per the germline V gene, CDR1 is MNHEY and CDR2 is SVGAGI. With V trimmed by 9 bases and J by 5 bases, 8 bases remained unmatched. The CDR3 covers 14 residues. CDR3 sequence (DNA): TGTGCCAGTACCGGGGGGGCCCGGACCGGGGAGCTGTTTTTT. This translates into CASTGGARTGELFF.

The genes are TRBV4-2 and TRBJ2-7, with TRBD2 matching 13 bases. Germline-derived CDR1 and CDR2 are LGHNA and YNFKEQ. The CDR3 runs to 16 residues. The V gene end was trimmed by 4 bases and the J gene end by 2 bases; junction bases not matched to a gene: 5. CDR3 region: CASSPGTSGNAYEQYF. Written as DNA, the CDR3 is TGTGCCAGCAGCCCCGGGACTAGCGGGAACGCCTACGAGCAGTACTTC.

The chain recombines TRBV10-3 with TRBJ1-2; D is uncertain. CDR1 is ENHRY, CDR2 SYGVKD, per germline. Trimming left V 0 bases short and J 7 bases short, with 9 bases between. The CDR3 is 13 amino acids. The CDR3 DNA reads as TGTGCCATCAGTGAGTCCCCCGCACTTGGCTACACCTTC. This codes for CAISESPALGYTF.

The chain couples TRBV9 to TRBJ2-5; 10 bases agree with TRBD1. The V gene end was trimmed by 3 bases and the J gene end by 7 bases; junction bases not matched to a gene: 6. Germline V gene lookup returns CDR1 SGDLS and CDR2 YYNGEE. There are 14 residues in the CDR3. In nucleotides, the CDR3 is TGTGCCAGCAGCGCGACAGGGGGCGGTGGGACCCAGTACTTC. It encodes CASSATGGGGTQYF. Full variable domain (missing parts from reference TRBV9 and TRBJ2-5): DSGVTQTPKHLITATGQRVTLRCSPRSGDLSVYWYQQSLDQGLQFLIQYYNGEERAKGNILERFSAQQFPDLHSELNLSSLELGDSALYFCASSATGGGGTQYFGPGTRLLVL.

Only one count was recorded for this clone. The chain couples TRBV5-6 to TRBJ1-2, with D tentatively TRBD1 (6 bases). CDR1 is SGHDT and CDR2 is YYEEEE in the germline V gene. The V and J ends lost 4 bases and 8 bases respectively, with 18 bases between them. The CDR3 runs 14 residues. The chain's CDR3 is CASSRRGGGGGYTF. The CDR3, as DNA: TGTGCCAGCAGCCGCCGAGGGGGGGGAGGAGGCTACACCTTC.

The genes are TRBV13 and TRBJ2-5; a weak D match, TRBD1 (5 bases). Per the germline V gene, CDR1 is PRHDT and CDR2 is FYEKMQ (reference sequence). The CDR3 runs 14 residues. V was trimmed by 6 bases and J by 0 bases, leaving 11 bases between them. CDR3 DNA sequence: TGTGCCAGCAGGGCTCGCAGGGACCAAGAGACCCAGTACTTC. Its protein is CASRARRDQETQYF.

The chain employs TRBV5-6 and TRBJ2-1; D not certain. Germline V gives CDR1 SGHDT, CDR2 YYEEEE. The CDR3 totals 11 residues. The V end lost 6 bases, the J end lost 4 bases, and 5 bases lay between the germline ends. CDR3 sequence: CASTLYNEQFF. The CDR3 nucleotides read TGTGCCAGCACCCTTTACAATGAGCAGTTCTTC.

The chain has TRBV5-1 and TRBJ2-1; 9 bases map to TRBD2. This CDR3 region has 16 residues. With V trimmed by 0 bases and J by 4 bases, 5 bases remained unmatched. Germline-derived CDR1 and CDR2 are SGHRS and YFSETQ. The CDR3 reads CASSLEGGRGYNEQFF. The CDR3 DNA follows: TGCGCCAGCAGCTTGGAGGGCGGGAGGGGATACAATGAGCAGTTCTTC.

The rearrangement uses TRBV5-1 and TRBJ2-2, with 8 bases lining up with TRBD1. V trimming: 4 bases; J trimming: 1 base; junction bases outside the gene matches: 3. Per the germline V gene, CDR1 is SGHRS and CDR2 is YFSETQ. The CDR3 spans 15 residues. The DNA for the CDR3 is TGCGCCAGCAGCCCTGGACAGGGGAACACCGGGGAGCTGTTTTTT. The encoded protein is CASSPGQGNTGELFF.

The rearrangement joins TRBV18 to TRBJ2-7; D remains unclear. V was pared by 4 bases and J by 3 bases, with 16 bases between. CDR1 KGHSH and CDR2 LQKENI come from the germline V gene. CDR3 length equals 15 residues. The CDR3 nucleotides read TGTGCCAGCTCACTAAGGAGCGAATTTCACTACGAGCAGTACTTC. It yields the protein CASSLRSEFHYEQYF.

This rearrangement joins TRBV5-1 to TRBJ1-3, with 8 bases identical to TRBD1. V shed 3 bases and J 9 bases; nucleotides not matched to a gene: 5. The V gene's germline CDR1 is SGHRS and CDR2 YFSETQ. The CDR3 is made up of 13 amino acids. The CDR3 coding sequence is TGCGCCAGCAGCTGGGACAGGTCTAGCACCATATATTTT. Protein product: CASSWDRSSTIYF. Filled out from reference TRBV5-1 and TRBJ1-3, the complete variable domain reads KAGVTQTPRYLIKTRGQQVTLSCSPISGHRSVSWYQQTPGQGLQFLFEYFSETQRNKGNFPGRFSGRQFSNSRSEMNVSTLELGDSALYLCASSWDRSSTIYFGEGSWLTVV.